This T cell receptor beta chain was documented in a study of T cell responses to AZD1222 COVID-19 vaccine. Profiled with immunoSEQ multiplex PCR; TCRdb holds only in-frame clones, not every one. This sample has over 85,000 clones, with about 94% found just once. The CDR3 has 14 amino acids. Germline loops: CDR1 SEHNR, CDR2 FQNEAQ (reference sequence). Sequenced material: peripheral blood, taken 28 days after the second AZD1222 dose. The rearrangement joins TRBV7-9 to TRBJ1-1; possible D gene TRBD1, 5 bases. This clonotype was obtained from an adult who received the AZD1222 COVID-19 vaccine. CDR3 amino acids: CATTKGEMNTEAFF. CDR3 nucleotides: TGTGCTACAACAAAAGGGGAGATGAACACTGAAGCTTTCTTT.